This T cell receptor (beta chain) was captured by sequencing in a study of regulatory T cells in long-lasting Graves disease (dated by TCRdb to the early 2020s). For the study in its entirety: Newly diagnosed Graves' disease patients had taken antithyroid drugs for less than 3 months. Persistent Graves' disease patients were compared with newly diagnosed Graves' disease patients by peripheral blood TCR sequencing and RNA sequencing. The study was registered as a clinical trial and conducted in China. A total of around 35 samples underwent TCR sequencing, from some 13 patients with persistent Graves' disease and 20 or so patients with newly diagnosed Graves' disease. On the study overall, not on this receptor specifically: TRBV28, TRBJ1-2 and TRBJ2-5 were preferentially used in persistent disease, while TRBV20-1 and TRBJ2-1 were favored in newly diagnosed disease. As a limitation, the authors acknowledged that the small sample size may reduce accuracy. Peripheral blood alone was examined, since thyroid tissue, which constituted the primary lesion, could not be accessed. More public clonotypes were shared among persistent patients (around 3,000) than among newly diagnosed patients (966). Persistent Graves' disease patients showed lower TCR Shannon entropy and fewer highly expanded clones than newly diagnosed patients, suggesting clonal expansion. Only the TCR beta chain was sequenced and analyzed.

Per the publication, the time point label means: newly diagnosed GD, antithyroid drugs for less than 3 months. For both TCR sequencing and RNA sequencing, RNA was extracted from PBMCs in TRIzol. Graves' disease was diagnosed according to American Thyroid Association guidelines. Patients for the study were recruited at an endocrinology department in Xi'an, China. Each patient gave approximately 10 milliliters of peripheral blood, collected in an EDTA anticoagulant tube. PBMCs were isolated by Ficoll Paque Plus density gradient separation without further T cell sorting. An Agilent 2100 Bioanalyzer and agarose gel were used to check RNA quality, while a NanoDrop 2000 measured RNA concentration. Sequences SGHRS (CDR1) and YFSETQ (CDR2) are obtained from the germline V gene. The CDR3 spans 15 residues, from the cysteine through the phenylalanine. Just the 45-base CDR3 DNA is kept, in frame starting at base 1.

To prepare the library, multiplex PCR was applied. The sequencer listed for this sample is Illumina HiSeq 4000. TCR beta libraries were built with iRepertoire HTBI primers and Arm-PCR amplification of CDR3 regions. Before sequencing, the PCR products went through gel purification. Per the source publication's procedure: Across samples, around 58 TRBV and 13 to 15 TRBJ segments were identified and used for gene usage analysis of CDR3 amino acid clonotypes. COPE and FqMerger were used to merge the filtered high-quality paired reads into contigs. BLAST was used to align contigs to IMGT TRBV, TRBD and TRBJ reference genes, and CDR3 was defined according to IMGT. Any clonotype with a frequency above 0.1% was counted as a highly expanded clone. Repertoire diversity was measured by Shannon entropy, and V-J evenness by the Gini coefficient. A clonotype was considered public if more than one individual shared it. The public reads were reanalyzed by TCRdb: fastp trimming at Q25, MiXCR alignment, in-frame beta chains only. Each CDR3 protein appears once, grouped with its most common genes and DNA. The V and J calls and clone size come from TCRdb's table, not from the authors' own analysis. In all, the sample holds 450,000 to 600,000 distinct CDR3 sequences, and about 14% of those were seen once. Roughly 9.7% of the sample goes to the ten largest clones.

As regards this clonotype: The clone's antigen remains unknown. At one end, the junction sequence differs from germline, possibly due to a read error.

A further study also used this sample, focusing on T cells in Graves' hyperthyroidism and ophthalmopathy. As that second study puts it: Stable Graves' hyperthyroidism was defined as no progression to ophthalmopathy during 18 months of follow-up. The hyperthyroidism patients were between 18 and 65 years old and newly diagnosed, with a disease duration of less than 2 months. Exclusion was applied to patients with uncontrolled infections, other autoimmune diseases, pregnancy or lactation. Clinical symptoms, serum thyroxine and TRAb, thyroid ultrasound, and orbital computed tomography formed the basis for the diagnoses. For the first round of RT-PCR on the TCR CDR3, the HTBI primer set was used together with the Qiagen OneStep RT-PCR kit. Most expanded thyroid clonotypes (frequency above 0.001) were also found in blood, which suggests that blood repertoires may mirror thyroid immune responses. A 13 V-J signature model separated ophthalmopathy from stable hyperthyroidism, with nearly 90% sensitivity and 81% to 82% specificity in cross-validation and 80%/75% in testing. In validation, the model predicted progression to ophthalmopathy with roughly 70% sensitivity and 72.22% specificity, a median of roughly seven months before onset. A discovery cohort of fewer than 110 patients, about 43 with Graves' ophthalmopathy and approximately 60 with stable Graves' hyperthyroidism, was used to find distinguishing TCR V-J signatures. An independent validation cohort of under 20 hyperthyroidism patients and about 16 patients who later progressed to ophthalmopathy tested prospective prediction of ophthalmopathy. The roughly 100 discovery patients were randomly split 7:3 into training and test sets. The study also compared thyroid tissue and blood T-cell repertoires from several Graves' hyperthyroidism patients. Once sampling was done, hyperthyroidism patients were given methimazole at a starting dose of 30 mg daily, whereas ophthalmopathy patients were given high-dose intravenous methylprednisolone. The libraries were constructed in a second round of multiplex PCR and then size-selected and purified. The libraries were sequenced on an Illumina HiSeq2000 using paired-end 100 bp reads. Raw data were processed with SOAPnuke, discarding reads with adapters, uncalled bases, mean Phred below 15, or no exact constant-primer or identifier match. High-quality paired reads were merged with COPE v1.2.5, and unique nucleotide sequences were defined as clonotypes. MiTCR v1.1 was used to align clonotypes to the IMGT TRBV, TRBD and TRBJ reference segments. Only V-J combinations with frequency above 0.0001, covering about 99% of repertoires, were analysed. The TCS score was defined as the ratio of F50 (clonal expansion) to E x V (chaos), calculated using BLOSUM62-based TCRdist between CDR3 peptides within each V-J. Welch's t-statistics and random forest reduced roughly 530 V-J features to about 12, which were used in a naive Bayes classifier (R e1071). Sample size was not statistically predetermined, and investigators were not blinded to group allocation. TCR Vbeta CDR3 sequencing of 130 to 150 peripheral blood samples (roughly 43 ophthalmopathy, over 70 hyperthyroidism and roughly 17 progressor patients) is reported in the paper.

The chain joins TRBV5-1 to TRBJ2-7; TRBD2 fits 7 bases in the junction. This sequence was found in a young man with Graves disease. Donor details come from another sample of the same person, matched by shared clones. Source: peripheral blood mononuclear cells (PBMCs), taken at new diagnosis, from a patient treated with antithyroid drugs. CDR3 loop: CASRNGDYSSYGQYF. The sequenced DNA: TGCGCCAGCAGGAACGGGGACTATAGCTCCTACGGGCAGTACTTC. The variable domain in full, with residues beyond the CDR3 obtained from the reference TRBV5-1 and TRBJ2-7 genes, is KAGVTQTPRYLIKTRGQQVTLSCSPISGHRSVSWYQQTPGQGLQFLFEYFSETQRNKGNFPGRFSGRQFSNSRSEMNVSTLELGDSALYLCASRNGDYSSYGQYFGPGTRLTVT.